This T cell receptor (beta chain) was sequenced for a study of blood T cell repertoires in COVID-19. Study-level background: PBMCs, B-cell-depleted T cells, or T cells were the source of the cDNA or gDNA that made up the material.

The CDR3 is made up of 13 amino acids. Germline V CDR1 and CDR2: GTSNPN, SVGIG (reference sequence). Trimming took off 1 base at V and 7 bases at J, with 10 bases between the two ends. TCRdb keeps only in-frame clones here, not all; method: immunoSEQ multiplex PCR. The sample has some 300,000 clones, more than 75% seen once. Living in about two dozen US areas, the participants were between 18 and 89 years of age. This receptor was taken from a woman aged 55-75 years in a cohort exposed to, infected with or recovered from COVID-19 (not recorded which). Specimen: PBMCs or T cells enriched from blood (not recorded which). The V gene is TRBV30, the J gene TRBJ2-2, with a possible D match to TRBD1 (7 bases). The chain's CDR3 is CAWSAQGGGELFF. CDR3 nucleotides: TGTGCCTGGAGTGCTCAGGGGGGCGGGGAGCTGTTTTTT.